The 9 T cell receptor beta chains presented below share a single source sample, sequenced in a study of response to subunit inactivated influenza vaccine. MiXCR, run by TCRdb on the RT-PCR reads, gives a single entry per CDR3 protein. In the table there are some 190,000 distinct CDR3 sequences, approximately 15% of which are singletons. This sample comprised CD8+ T cells sorted from PBMCs, obtained around 5 days after vaccination. Every receptor here comes from a man aged 50-60 years who received an inactivated influenza vaccine.

Points on this clonotype: Just one base apart from a much larger clone, this may be a read error. The CDR3 carries no conserved terminal phenylalanine or tryptophan, so it likely arises from a read error. The rearrangement joins TRBV5-5 to TRBJ2-1; a weak D match, TRBD2 (5 bases). This CDR3 region has 12 residues. V was cut by 5 bases and J by 8 bases, with 11 bases left in between. Germline V gives CDR1 SGHKS, CDR2 YYEKEE (reference sequence). For the CDR3, the DNA is TGTGCCAGCAGTTCAGCGGTTTATGAGCAGTTCGTC. The encoded protein is CASSSAVYEQFV.

The chain carries TRBV20-1 and TRBJ2-5; no reliable D call. The CDR3 has 12 residues. CDR1 is DFQATT, CDR2 SNEGSKA, per germline (reference sequence). V lost 5 bases and J 6 bases, leaving 13 bases between the germline ends. The CDR3 loop is CSAPPVGKTQYF. DNA for the CDR3: TGCAGTGCTCCGCCCGTCGGTAAGACCCAGTACTTC.

The table lists this clonotype with a few counts. This chain links TRBV24-1 with TRBJ2-7; no clear D. The CDR3 has 12 residues. The germline gives CDR1 KGHDR, CDR2 SFDVKD. The V gene lost 4 bases and the J gene lost 7 bases, with 10 bases spanning the gap. CDR3 residues: CATSELDGEQYF. The CDR3 DNA is TGTGCCACCAGTGAGTTGGACGGGGAGCAGTACTTC.

The rearrangement uses TRBV6-2 or TRBV6-3 and TRBJ1-1; D might be TRBD1 (6 bases). V was cut by 2 bases and J by 6 bases, with 13 bases left in between. Germline V CDR1 and CDR2: MNHEY, SVGEGT. The CDR3 runs to 14 residues. CDR3 sequence (DNA): TGTGCCAGCAGTTACCACCCACAGGGCTCTGAAGCTTTCTTT. Translation gives CASSYHPQGSEAFF.

The chain joins TRBV5-1 to TRBJ2-5, with D unresolved. Germline V gene sequence: CDR1 SGHRS, CDR2 YFSETQ. Trimming cost V 0 bases and J 2 bases, with 11 bases left between them. The CDR3 spans 15 residues. The CDR3 loop reads CASSLAKELQETQYF. The CDR3 DNA follows: TGCGCCAGCAGCTTGGCCAAAGAATTACAAGAGACCCAGTACTTC.

This clonotype appeared a few times. V gene TRBV7-6 combines with J gene TRBJ2-1; 9 bases align to TRBD2. V shed 3 bases, J shed 8 bases, and the junction held 5 bases outside the gene matches. This CDR3 contains 14 residues. CDR1 is SGHVS, CDR2 FNYEAQ, per germline. Here the CDR3 DNA reads TGTGCCAGCAGCTTGATGCGGGAGGGCTATGAGCAGTTCTTC. This codes for CASSLMREGYEQFF.

This clonotype was counted ten times or more. J is TRBJ2-1 and V is TRBV5-1, with TRBD2 matching over 7 bases. Germline CDR1 reads SGHRS; CDR2 reads YFSETQ. This CDR3 is built from 16 residues. After removal of 4 bases from V and 1 base from J, the junction contained 8 bases not matched to a gene. Here the CDR3 reads CASSPPAAGSYNEQFF. CDR3 in DNA: TGCGCCAGCAGCCCCCCAGCAGCGGGGTCCTACAATGAGCAGTTCTTC.

The chain combines TRBV13 with TRBJ2-7; D unresolved. This CDR3 is 12 amino acids long. The V end was cut by 0 bases, the J end by 5 bases, with 5 bases between. Germline V gives CDR1 PRHDT, CDR2 FYEKMQ (reference sequence). The CDR3 nucleotides are TGTGCCAGCAGCTTAGGGTCAGACGAGCAGTACTTC. Translation gives CASSLGSDEQYF.

The sample holds many counts of this clonotype. This sequence joins TRBV7-2 and TRBJ2-2; D not certain. The V end was cut by 5 bases, the J end by 0 bases, with 7 bases between. This CDR3 comprises 14 residues. Per the germline V gene, CDR1 is SGHTA and CDR2 is FQGNSA. This chain's CDR3 is CASSNPANTGELFF. The CDR3 DNA reads TGTGCCAGCAGCAATCCAGCGAACACCGGGGAGCTGTTTTTT. The entire variable domain, with the rest obtained from reference TRBV7-2 and TRBJ2-2, is as follows: GAGVSQSPSNKVTEKGKDVELRCDPISGHTALYWYRQSLGQGLEFLIYFQGNSAPDKSGLPSDRFSAERTGGSVSTLTIQRTQQEDSAVYLCASSNPANTGELFFGEGSRLTVL.